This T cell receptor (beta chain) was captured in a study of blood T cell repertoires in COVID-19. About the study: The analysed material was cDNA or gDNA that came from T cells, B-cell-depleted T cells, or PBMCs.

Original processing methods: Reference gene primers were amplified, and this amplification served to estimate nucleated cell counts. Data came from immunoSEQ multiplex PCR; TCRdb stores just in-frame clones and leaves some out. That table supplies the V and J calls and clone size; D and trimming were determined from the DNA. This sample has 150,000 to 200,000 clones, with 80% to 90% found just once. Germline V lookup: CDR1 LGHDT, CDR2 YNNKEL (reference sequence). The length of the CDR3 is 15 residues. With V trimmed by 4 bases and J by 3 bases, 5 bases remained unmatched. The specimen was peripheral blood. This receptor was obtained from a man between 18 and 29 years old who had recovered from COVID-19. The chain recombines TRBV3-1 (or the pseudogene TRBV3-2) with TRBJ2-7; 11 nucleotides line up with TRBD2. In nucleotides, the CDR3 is TGTGCCAGCAGCCCTCCGGGACTAGCGGTCTACGAGCAGTACTTC. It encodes CASSPPGLAVYEQYF.